This T cell receptor (beta chain) is from a study of T cells in Graves' hyperthyroidism and ophthalmopathy. Looking at the study overall: Peripheral blood was drawn at first diagnosis, prior to all treatment.

The CDR3 has 18 amino acids. Germline-derived CDR1 and CDR2 are MGHRA and YSYEKL. After removal of 2 bases from V and 0 bases from J, the junction contained 11 bases not matched to a gene. Many counts were recorded for this clonotype. What it recognizes is unknown. What was amplified from RNA transcripts were TCR beta CDR3 regions. The HTBI primer set served for first-round RT-PCR of the TCR CDR3. TCRdb passed the multiplex PCR reads through MiXCR, listing each CDR3 protein once. The sample consists of about 270,000 distinct CDR3 sequences, 25% to 30% of them appearing once. Study-wide results and limits: Among thyroid clonotypes expanded above 0.001, most also appeared in blood.

Patients were excluded because of uncontrolled infection, other autoimmune disease, pregnancy or lactation. The sequenced material came from blood. The TCR comes from a man between 35 and 55 years old with Graves' hyperthyroidism that later progressed to Graves' ophthalmopathy. V gene TRBV4-1 combines with J gene TRBJ2-5; 8 nucleotides agree with TRBD2. Here the CDR3 DNA reads TGCGCCAGCAGCCAAAGACAATTAGCGGGGTGGTACCAAGAGACCCAGTACTTC. Translation: CASSQRQLAGWYQETQYF.